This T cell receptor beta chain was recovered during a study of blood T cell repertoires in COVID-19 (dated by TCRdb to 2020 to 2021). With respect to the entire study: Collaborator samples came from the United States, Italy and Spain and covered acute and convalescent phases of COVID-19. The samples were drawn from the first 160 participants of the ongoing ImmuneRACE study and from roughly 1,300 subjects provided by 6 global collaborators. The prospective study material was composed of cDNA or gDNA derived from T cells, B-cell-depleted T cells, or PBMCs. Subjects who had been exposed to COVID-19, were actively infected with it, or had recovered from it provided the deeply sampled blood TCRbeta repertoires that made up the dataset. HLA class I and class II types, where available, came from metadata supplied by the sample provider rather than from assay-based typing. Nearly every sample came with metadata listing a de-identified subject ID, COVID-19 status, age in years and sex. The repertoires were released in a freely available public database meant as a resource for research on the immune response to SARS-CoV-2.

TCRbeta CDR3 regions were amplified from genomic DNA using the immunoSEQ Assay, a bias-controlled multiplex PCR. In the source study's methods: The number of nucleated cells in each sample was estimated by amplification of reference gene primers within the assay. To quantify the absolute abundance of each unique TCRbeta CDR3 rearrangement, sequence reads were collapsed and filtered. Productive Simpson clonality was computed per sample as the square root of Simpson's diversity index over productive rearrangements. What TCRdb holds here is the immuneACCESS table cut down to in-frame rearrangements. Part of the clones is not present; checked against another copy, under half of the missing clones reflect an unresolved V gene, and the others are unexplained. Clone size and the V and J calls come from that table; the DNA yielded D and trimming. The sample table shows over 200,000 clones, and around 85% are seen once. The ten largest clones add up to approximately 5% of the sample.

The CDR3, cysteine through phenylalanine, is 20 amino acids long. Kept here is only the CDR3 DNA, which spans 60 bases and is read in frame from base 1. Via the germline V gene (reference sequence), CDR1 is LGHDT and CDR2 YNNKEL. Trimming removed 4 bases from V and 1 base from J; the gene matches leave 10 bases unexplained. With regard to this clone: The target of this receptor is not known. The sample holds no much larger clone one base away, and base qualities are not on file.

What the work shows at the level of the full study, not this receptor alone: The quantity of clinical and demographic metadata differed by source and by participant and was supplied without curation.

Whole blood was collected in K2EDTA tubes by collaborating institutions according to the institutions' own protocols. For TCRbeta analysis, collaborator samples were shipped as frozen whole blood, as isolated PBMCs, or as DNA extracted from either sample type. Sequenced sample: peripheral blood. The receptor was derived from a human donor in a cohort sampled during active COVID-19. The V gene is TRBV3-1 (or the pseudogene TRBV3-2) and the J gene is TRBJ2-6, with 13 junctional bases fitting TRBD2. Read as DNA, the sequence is TGTGCCAGCAGCCCCAGCCCAGGACTAGCGGGAGATTCTGGGGCCAACGTCCTGACTTTC. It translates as CASSPSPGLAGDSGANVLTF.